The clone carrying this TCR beta chain appeared a few times. Its antigen remains unknown. This record comes from a study of cytomegalovirus exposure and HLA in healthy donors. With 2 bases removed from V and 3 bases from J, the gap between germline ends came to 7 bases. Germline values: CDR1 MDHEN, CDR2 SYDVKM. The length of the CDR3 is 13 residues. Study results and limitations: Listed as cytomegalovirus-associated were 150 to 200 TCR beta chains.

Produced via immunoSEQ multiplex PCR; TCRdb's table is partial and in-frame only. The sample has 100,000 or so clones; about 88% are singletons. This TCR came from a woman aged 18-35 years in good health and CMV-seropositive. The sequenced sample was PBMCs. The gene calls are TRBV28 and TRBJ1-2; the D is unclear. CDR3: CASSLQRDYGYTF. CDR3 bases: TGTGCCAGCAGTTTACAGAGGGACTATGGCTACACCTTC.